What follows is one T cell receptor beta chain and its context. The antigen remains unidentified. The data derive from a study of cytomegalovirus exposure and HLA in healthy donors. Points from the study as a whole: Among CMV-associated TCR beta chains, most appeared HLA-restricted in a later analysis. In a later analysis, at a false discovery rate of 0.05, about 16,000 TCR beta sequences matched HLA alleles.

Amplification used 60 Vbeta primers and 13 Jbeta primers. Libraries were prepared by immunoSEQ multiplex PCR; TCRdb keeps only in-frame clonotypes and omits some of them. The top ten hold around 4% of the sample, which has under 300,000 clones, roughly 89% seen once. CDR3 length equals 16 residues. Trimming took 5 bases from V and 0 from J; bases not matched to a gene: 7. The germline V gene encodes CDR1 SGHTA and CDR2 FQGTGA. The chain carries TRBV7-3 and TRBJ2-1; 7 positions match TRBD2. Input material: PBMCs. The source is a man aged 35 to 55 in good health and CMV-seropositive. The CDR3 loop reads CASSPAGGGSYNEQFF. CDR3 in DNA: TGTGCCAGCAGCCCAGCCGGCGGGGGCTCCTACAATGAGCAGTTCTTC. Full variable domain (outside the CDR3, taken from reference TRBV7-3 and TRBJ2-1): GAGVSQTPSNKVTEKGKYVELRCDPISGHTALYWYRQSLGQGPEFLIYFQGTGAADDSGLPNDRFFAVRPEGSVSTLKIQRTERGDSAVYLCASSPAGGGSYNEQFFGPGTRLTVL.